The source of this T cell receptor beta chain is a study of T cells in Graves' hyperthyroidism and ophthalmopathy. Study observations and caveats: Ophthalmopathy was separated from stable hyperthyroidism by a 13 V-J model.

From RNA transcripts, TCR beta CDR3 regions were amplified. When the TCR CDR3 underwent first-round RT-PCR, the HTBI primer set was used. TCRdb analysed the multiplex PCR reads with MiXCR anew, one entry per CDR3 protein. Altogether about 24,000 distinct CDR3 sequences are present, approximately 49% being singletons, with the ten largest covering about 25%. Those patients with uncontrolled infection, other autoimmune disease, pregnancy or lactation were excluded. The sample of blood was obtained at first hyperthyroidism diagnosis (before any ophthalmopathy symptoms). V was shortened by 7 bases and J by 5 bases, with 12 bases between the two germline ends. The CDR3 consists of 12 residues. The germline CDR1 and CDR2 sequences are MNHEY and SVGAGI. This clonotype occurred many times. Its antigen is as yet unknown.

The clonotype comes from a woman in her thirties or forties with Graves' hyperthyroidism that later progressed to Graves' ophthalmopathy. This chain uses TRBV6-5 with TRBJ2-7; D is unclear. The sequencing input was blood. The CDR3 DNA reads TGTGCCAGCACCTCTAATGGGAACGAGCAGTACTTC. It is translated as CASTSNGNEQYF.